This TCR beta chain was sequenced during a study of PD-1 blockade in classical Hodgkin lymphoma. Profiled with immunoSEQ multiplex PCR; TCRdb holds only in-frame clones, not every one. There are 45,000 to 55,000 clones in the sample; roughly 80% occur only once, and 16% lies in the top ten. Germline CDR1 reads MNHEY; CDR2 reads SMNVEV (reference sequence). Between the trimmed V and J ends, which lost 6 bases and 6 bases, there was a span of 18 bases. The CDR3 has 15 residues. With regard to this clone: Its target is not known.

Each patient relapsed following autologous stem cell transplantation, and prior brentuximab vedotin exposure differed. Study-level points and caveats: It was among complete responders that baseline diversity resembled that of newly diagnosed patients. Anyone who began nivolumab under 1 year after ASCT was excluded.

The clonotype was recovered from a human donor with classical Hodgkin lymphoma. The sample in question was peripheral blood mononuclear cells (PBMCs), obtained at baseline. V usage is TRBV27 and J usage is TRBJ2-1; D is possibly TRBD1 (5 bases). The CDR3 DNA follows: TGTGCCAGCAGGGACCTCAGACAGCTATCCAATGAGCAGTTCTTC. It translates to CASRDLRQLSNEQFF.